This T cell receptor (beta chain) was sequenced in a study of cytomegalovirus exposure and HLA in healthy donors. There are 15 residues in the CDR3. V shed 5 bases and J shed 5 bases, with 16 bases lying between them. CDR1 is SEHNR and CDR2 is FQNEAQ in the germline V gene (reference sequence). 60 Vbeta and 13 Jbeta primers were used in PCR. This table comes from immunoSEQ multiplex PCR, and its TCRdb copy is limited to in-frame clones, with some not included. The sample includes about 140,000 clones, about 70% of them seen just once. Sequenced sample: PBMCs. The source is a man in his forties or fifties in good health and CMV-seronegative. The chain combines TRBV7-9 with TRBJ2-1, with D perhaps TRBD2 (6 bases). CDR3 in amino acids: CASSPGVSGDNEQFF. DNA for the CDR3: TGTGCCAGCAGCCCCGGTGTTAGCGGAGACAATGAGCAGTTCTTC.